This T cell receptor (beta chain) was captured by sequencing in a study of blood T cell repertoires in COVID-19. Study at large: Both acute and convalescent COVID-19 samples were obtained from the United States, Italy and Spain. T cells, B-cell-depleted T cells, or PBMCs provided the cDNA or gDNA that served as material.

In its sample, this clone was seen a few times. How the authors handled the data: Estimation of nucleated cell counts was performed using reference gene primer amplification. Data came from immunoSEQ multiplex PCR; TCRdb stores just in-frame clones and leaves some out. D and trimming were read from the DNA, whereas the V and J calls and clone size are those reported in that table. The table lists about 190,000 clones, around 80% of them singletons, with 2.8% in the top ten. The CDR3 extends over 11 amino acids. Germline CDR1 SQVTM, CDR2 ANQGSEA. V was pared by 6 bases and J by 6 bases, with 4 bases of the junction left unmatched.

This sequence originates from a woman older than 75 with active or convalescent COVID-19. This chain joins TRBV29-1 and TRBJ1-1; 7 bases map to TRBD1. Sequencing was done on a sample of peripheral blood. The DNA of the CDR3 is TGCAGCGTACGCAGGGGGTCTGAAGCTTTCTTT. It yields the protein CSVRRGSEAFF.